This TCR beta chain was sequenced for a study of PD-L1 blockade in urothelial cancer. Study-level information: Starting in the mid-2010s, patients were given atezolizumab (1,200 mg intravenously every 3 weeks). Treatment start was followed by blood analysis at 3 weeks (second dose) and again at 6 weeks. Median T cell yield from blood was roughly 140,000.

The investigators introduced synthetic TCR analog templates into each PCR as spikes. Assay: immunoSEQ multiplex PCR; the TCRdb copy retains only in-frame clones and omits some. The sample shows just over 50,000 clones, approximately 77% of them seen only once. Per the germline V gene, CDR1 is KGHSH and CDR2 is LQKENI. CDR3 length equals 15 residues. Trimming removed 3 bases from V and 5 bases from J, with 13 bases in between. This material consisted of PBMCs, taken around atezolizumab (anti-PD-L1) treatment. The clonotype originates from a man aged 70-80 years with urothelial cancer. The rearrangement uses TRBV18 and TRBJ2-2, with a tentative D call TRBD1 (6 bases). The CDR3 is CASSPPRGNTGELFF. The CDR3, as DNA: TGTGCCAGCTCACCCCCTAGGGGGAATACCGGGGAGCTGTTTTTT. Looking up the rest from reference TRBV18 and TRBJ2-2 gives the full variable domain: NAGVMQNPRHLVRRRGQEARLRCSPMKGHSHVYWYRQLPEEGLKFMVYLQKENIIDESGMPKERFSAEFPKEGPSILRIQQVVRGDSAAYFCASSPPRGNTGELFFGEGSRLTVL.